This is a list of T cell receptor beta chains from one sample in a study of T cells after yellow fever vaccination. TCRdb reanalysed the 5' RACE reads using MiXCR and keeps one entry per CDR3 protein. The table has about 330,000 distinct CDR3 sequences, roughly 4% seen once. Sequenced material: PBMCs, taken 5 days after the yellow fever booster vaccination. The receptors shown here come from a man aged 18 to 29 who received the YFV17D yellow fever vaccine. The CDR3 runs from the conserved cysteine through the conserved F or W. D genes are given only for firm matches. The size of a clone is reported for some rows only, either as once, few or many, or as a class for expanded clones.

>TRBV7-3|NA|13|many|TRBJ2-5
TGTGCCAGCAGCTTAAGTGACCAAGAGACCCAGTACTTC
CASSLSDQETQYF
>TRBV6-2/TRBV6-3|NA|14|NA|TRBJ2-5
TGTGCCAGCAGTTATCTCGGATGGCAAGAGACCCAGTACTTC
CASSYLGWQETQYF
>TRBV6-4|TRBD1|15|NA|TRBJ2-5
TGTGCCAGCAGTACCGGGACAGGGTCGTCGGAGACCCAGTACTTC
CASSTGTGSSETQYF
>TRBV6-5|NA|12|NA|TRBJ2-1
TGTGCCAGCAGCGACGTCTACAATGAGCAGTTCTTC
CASSDVYNEQFF
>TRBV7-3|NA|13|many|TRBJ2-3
TGTGCCAGCAGCTTTGGGGGGGCAGGAACGCAGTATTTT
CASSFGGAGTQYF
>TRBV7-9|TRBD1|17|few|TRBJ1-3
TGTGCCAGCAGCATTGGACAGGGGGCACACTCTGGAAACACCATATATTTT
CASSIGQGAHSGNTIYF
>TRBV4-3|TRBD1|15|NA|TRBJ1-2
TGCGCCAGCAGCCAAGTTACCAGGGGGTCGGAGGGCTACACCTTC
CASSQVTRGSEGYTF
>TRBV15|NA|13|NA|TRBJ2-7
TGTGCCACCGGAAGTACAGGGTCCTACGAGCAGTACTTC
CATGSTGSYEQYF
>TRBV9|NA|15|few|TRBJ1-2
TGTGCCAGCAGCGTTTCATTTACGAGACGATATGGCTACACCTTC
CASSVSFTRRYGYTF
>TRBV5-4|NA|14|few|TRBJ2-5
TGTGCCAGCAGCTTGGCCCGTAATGAAGAGACCCAGTACTTC
CASSLARNEETQYF
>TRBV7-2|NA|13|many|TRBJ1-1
TGTGCCAGCAGCTTAACGGATGGAGCTGAAGCTTTCTTT
CASSLTDGAEAFF